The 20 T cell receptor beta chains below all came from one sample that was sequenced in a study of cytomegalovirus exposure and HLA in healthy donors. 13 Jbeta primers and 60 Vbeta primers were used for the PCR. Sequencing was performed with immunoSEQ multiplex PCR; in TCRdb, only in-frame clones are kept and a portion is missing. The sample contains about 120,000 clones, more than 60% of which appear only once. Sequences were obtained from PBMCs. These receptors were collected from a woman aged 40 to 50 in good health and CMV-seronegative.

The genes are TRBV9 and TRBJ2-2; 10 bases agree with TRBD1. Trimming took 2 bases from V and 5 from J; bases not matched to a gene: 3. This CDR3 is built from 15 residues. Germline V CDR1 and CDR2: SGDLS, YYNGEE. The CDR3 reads CASSVPGQGTGELFF. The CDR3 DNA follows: TGTGCCAGCAGCGTCCCGGGACAGGGGACCGGGGAGCTGTTTTTT. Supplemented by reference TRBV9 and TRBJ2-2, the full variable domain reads DSGVTQTPKHLITATGQRVTLRCSPRSGDLSVYWYQQSLDQGLQFLIQYYNGEERAKGNILERFSAQQFPDLHSELNLSSLELGDSALYFCASSVPGQGTGELFFGEGSRLTVL.

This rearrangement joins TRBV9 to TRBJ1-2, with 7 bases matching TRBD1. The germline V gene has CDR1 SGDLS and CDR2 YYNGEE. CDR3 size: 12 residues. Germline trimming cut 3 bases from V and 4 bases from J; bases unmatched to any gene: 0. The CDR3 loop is CASSGQGYGYTF. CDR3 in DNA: TGTGCCAGCAGCGGACAGGGCTATGGCTACACCTTC.

CDR3 loop: CASSLSREKLFF. CDR3 sequence (DNA): TGTGCCAGCAGCTTGTCCCGGGAAAAACTGTTTTTT. This chain connects TRBV7-2 to TRBJ1-4; D is undetermined. Per the germline V gene, CDR1 is SGHTA and CDR2 is FQGNSA. Trimming stripped 3 bases from V and 8 bases from J, with 7 bases between. This CDR3 contains 12 residues.

CDR3 protein: CASSKGQGAYEQYF. CDR3 nucleotides: TGTGCCAGCAGCAAGGGACAGGGCGCCTACGAGCAGTACTTC. The chain combines TRBV11-3 with TRBJ2-7, with 9 positions matching TRBD1. Looked up from germline, CDR1 is SGHNT and CDR2 is YENEEA. With 5 bases clipped from V and 2 bases from J, the junction kept 4 bases outside the gene matches. This CDR3 comprises 14 residues.

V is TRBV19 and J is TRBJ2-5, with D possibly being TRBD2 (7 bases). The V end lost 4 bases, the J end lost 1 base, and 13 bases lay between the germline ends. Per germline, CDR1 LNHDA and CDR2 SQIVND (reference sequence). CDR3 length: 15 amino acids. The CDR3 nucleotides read TGTGCCAGTAGTAAGGGGGGGAGCTTCCAAGAGACCCAGTACTTC. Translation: CASSKGGSFQETQYF. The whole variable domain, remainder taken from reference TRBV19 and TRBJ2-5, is DGGITQSPKYLFRKEGQNVTLSCEQNLNHDAMYWYRQDPGQGLRLIYYSQIVNDFQKGDIAEGYSVSREKKESFPLTVTSAQKNPTAFYLCASSKGGSFQETQYFGPGTRLLVL.

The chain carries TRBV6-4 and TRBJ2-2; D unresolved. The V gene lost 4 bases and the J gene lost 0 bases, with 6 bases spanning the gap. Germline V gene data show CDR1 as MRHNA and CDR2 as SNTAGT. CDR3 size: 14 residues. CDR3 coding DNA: TGTGCCAGCAGTGGACAACCGAACACCGGGGAGCTGTTTTTT. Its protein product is CASSGQPNTGELFF.

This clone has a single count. The CDR3 here is CASSTAGTPGREQYF. CDR3 nucleotide sequence: TGTGCCAGTAGTACCGCCGGGACACCCGGCCGCGAGCAGTACTTC. This rearrangement joins TRBV19 to TRBJ2-7, with a weak D call TRBD1 (6 bases). Germline-derived CDR1 and CDR2 are LNHDA and SQIVND (reference sequence). Between the trimmed V and J ends, which lost 4 bases and 6 bases, there was a span of 19 bases. The CDR3 has 15 amino acids.

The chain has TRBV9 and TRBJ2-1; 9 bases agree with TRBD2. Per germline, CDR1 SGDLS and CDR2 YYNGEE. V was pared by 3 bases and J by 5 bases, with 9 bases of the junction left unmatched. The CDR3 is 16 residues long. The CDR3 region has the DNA TGTGCCAGCAGCGCCACCGGGACTAGCACGAACAATGAGCAGTTCTTC. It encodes CASSATGTSTNNEQFF.

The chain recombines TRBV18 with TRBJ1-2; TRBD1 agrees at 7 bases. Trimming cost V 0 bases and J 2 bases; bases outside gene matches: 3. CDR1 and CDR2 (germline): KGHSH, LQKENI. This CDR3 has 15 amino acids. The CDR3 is CASSPPGQKNYGYTF. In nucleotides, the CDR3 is TGTGCCAGCTCACCACCGGGACAGAAAAACTATGGCTACACCTTC.

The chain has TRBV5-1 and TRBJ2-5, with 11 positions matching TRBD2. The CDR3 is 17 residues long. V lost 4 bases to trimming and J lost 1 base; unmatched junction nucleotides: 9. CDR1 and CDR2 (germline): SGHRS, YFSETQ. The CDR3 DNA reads TGCGCCAGCAGCCCGGAACAGGGACTAGCGGCCCAAGAGACCCAGTACTTC. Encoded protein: CASSPEQGLAAQETQYF.

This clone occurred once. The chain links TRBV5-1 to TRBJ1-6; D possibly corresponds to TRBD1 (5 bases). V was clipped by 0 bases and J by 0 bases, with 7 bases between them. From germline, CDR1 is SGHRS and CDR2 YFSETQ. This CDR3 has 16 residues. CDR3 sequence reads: CASSLGQPSYNSPLHF. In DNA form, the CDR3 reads TGCGCCAGCAGCTTGGGACAGCCCTCCTATAATTCACCCCTCCACTTT.

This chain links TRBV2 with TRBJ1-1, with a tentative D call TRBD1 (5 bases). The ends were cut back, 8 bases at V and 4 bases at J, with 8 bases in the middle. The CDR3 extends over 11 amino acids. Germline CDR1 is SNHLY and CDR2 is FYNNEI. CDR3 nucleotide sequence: TGTGCCAGCCTGGGGGGCACTGAAGCTTTCTTT. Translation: CASLGGTEAFF.

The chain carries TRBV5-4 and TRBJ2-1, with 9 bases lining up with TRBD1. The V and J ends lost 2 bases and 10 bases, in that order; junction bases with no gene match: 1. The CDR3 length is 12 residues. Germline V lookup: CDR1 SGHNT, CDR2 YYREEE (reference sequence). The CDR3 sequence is CASSFTGGEQFF. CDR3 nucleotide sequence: TGTGCCAGCAGCTTCACAGGGGGCGAGCAGTTCTTC.

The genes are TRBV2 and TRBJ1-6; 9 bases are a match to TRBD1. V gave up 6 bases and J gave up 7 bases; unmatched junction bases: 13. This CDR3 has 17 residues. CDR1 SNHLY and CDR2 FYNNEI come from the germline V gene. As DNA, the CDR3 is TGTGCCAGCAGCCCATACGCTTTACAGGGGGCGAATTCACCCCTCCACTTT. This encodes CASSPYALQGANSPLHF.

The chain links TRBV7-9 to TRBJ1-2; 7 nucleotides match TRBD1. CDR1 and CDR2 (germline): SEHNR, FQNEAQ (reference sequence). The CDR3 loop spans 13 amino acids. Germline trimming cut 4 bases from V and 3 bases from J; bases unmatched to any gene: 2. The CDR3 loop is CASSSTGDYGYTF. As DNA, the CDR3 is TGTGCCAGCAGCTCCACAGGGGACTATGGCTACACCTTC.

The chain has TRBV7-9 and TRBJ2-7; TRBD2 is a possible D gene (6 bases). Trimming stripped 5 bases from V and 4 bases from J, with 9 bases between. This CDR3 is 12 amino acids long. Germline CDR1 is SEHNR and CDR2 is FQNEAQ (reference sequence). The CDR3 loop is CASSHREYEQYF. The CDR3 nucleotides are TGTGCCAGCAGCCATCGGGAGTACGAGCAGTACTTC.

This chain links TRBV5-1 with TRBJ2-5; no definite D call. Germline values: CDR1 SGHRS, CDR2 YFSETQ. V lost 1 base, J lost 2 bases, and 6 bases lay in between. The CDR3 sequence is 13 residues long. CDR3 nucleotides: TGCGCCAGCAGCTTGCGCCAGCAAGAGACCCAGTACTTC. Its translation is CASSLRQQETQYF.

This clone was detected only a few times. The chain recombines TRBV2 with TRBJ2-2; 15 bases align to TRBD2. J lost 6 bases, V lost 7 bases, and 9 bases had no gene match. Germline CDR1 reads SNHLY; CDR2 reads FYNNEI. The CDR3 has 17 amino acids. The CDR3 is CASIRTSGRAVAGELFF. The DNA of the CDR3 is TGTGCCAGCATCCGGACTAGCGGGAGGGCGGTGGCCGGGGAGCTGTTTTTT.

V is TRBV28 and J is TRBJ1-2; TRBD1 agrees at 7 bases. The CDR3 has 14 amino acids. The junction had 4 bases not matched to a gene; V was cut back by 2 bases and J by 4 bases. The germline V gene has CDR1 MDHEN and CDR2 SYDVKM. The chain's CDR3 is CASSLGGQIYGYTF. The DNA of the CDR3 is TGTGCCAGCAGTTTAGGGGGACAGATCTATGGCTACACCTTC.

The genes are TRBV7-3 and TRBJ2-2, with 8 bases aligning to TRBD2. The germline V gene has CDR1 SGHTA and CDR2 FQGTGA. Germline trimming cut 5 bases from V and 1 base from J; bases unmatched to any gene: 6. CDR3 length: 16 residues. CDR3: CASSPLLAGNTGELFF. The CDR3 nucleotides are TGTGCCAGCAGCCCACTCCTAGCGGGGAACACCGGGGAGCTGTTTTTT. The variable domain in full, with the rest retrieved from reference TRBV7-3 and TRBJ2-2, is GAGVSQTPSNKVTEKGKYVELRCDPISGHTALYWYRQSLGQGPEFLIYFQGTGAADDSGLPNDRFFAVRPEGSVSTLKIQRTERGDSAVYLCASSPLLAGNTGELFFGEGSRLTVL.